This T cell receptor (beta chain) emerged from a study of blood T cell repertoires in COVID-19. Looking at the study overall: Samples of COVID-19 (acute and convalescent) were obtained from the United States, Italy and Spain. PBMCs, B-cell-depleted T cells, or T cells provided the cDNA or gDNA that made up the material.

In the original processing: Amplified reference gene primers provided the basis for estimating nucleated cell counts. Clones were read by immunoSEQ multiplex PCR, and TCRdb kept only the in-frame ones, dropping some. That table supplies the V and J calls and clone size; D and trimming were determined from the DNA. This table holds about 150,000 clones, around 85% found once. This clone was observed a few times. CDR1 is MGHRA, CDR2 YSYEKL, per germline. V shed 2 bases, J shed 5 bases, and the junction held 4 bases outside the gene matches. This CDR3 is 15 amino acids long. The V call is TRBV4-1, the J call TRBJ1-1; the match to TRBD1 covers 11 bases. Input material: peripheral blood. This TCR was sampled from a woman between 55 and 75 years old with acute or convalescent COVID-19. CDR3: CASSQTGTGGTEAFF. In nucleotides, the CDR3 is TGCGCCAGCAGCCAAACCGGGACAGGGGGAACTGAAGCTTTCTTT.